The clone carrying this TCR beta chain appeared a few times. Its antigen is still unknown. This entry comes from a study of blood T cells in healthy people across ages. General observations from the study: Long-lived and aged donors differed, with more naive CD4+ cells and higher diversity in the long-lived.

Primed by a sample-barcoded 5' primer and a J-beta primer mix, a second PCR proceeded for 7 to 11 cycles. TCRdb used MiXCR to reprocess the 5' RACE reads, holding one entry per CDR3 protein. Among about 1.5 million distinct CDR3 sequences listed, 35% to 45% were seen once. CDR3 size: 14 residues. V trimming: 7 bases; J trimming: 7 bases; junction bases outside the gene matches: 7. CDR1 is MNHNY and CDR2 is SVGAGI in the germline V gene (reference sequence). The source is a woman aged 18-29 years in good health. The chain couples TRBV6-6 to TRBJ2-1, with 10 bases fitting TRBD1. Sample: blood. CDR3 coding DNA: TGTGCCAGCATCCGGGACAGGGGTCTGAATGAGCAGTTCTTC. Encoded protein: CASIRDRGLNEQFF.